The next 14 T cell receptor beta chains were all read from a single sample in a study of cytomegalovirus exposure and HLA in healthy donors. The PCR employed 60 Vbeta primers together with 13 Jbeta primers. The repertoire was sequenced with immunoSEQ multiplex PCR; TCRdb's copy has only in-frame clones and lacks some. The sample lists 120,000 to 150,000 clones; 75% to 80% were seen once. Sequencing was done on a sample of PBMCs. These receptors all come from a male donor in good health and CMV-seronegative.

V and J are TRBV11-1 and TRBJ2-5; 7 bases are shared with TRBD2. V shed 8 bases, J shed 2 bases, and the junction held 17 bases outside the gene matches. This CDR3 is built from 17 residues. Germline values: CDR1 SGHAT, CDR2 FQDESV (reference sequence). Here the CDR3 reads CASRETGGRGLQETQYF. The CDR3 DNA reads as TGTGCCAGCCGCGAAACGGGTGGGCGGGGGTTACAAGAGACCCAGTACTTC.

J is TRBJ1-1 and V is TRBV30, with 7 bases that match TRBD1. CDR1 and CDR2 (germline): GTSNPN, SVGIG (reference sequence). The CDR3 runs 14 residues. The V segment lost 6 bases and the J segment 1 base; nucleotides outside the gene matches: 8. In nucleotides, the CDR3 is TGTGCCTGCAAACCCGGGACAGCGAACACTGAAGCTTTCTTT. Amino acid sequence: CACKPGTANTEAFF.

The chain carries TRBV30 and TRBJ1-3; TRBD1 aligns across 9 bases. CDR1 and CDR2 from the germline V gene are GTSNPN and SVGIG (reference sequence). V gave up 0 bases and J gave up 3 bases; unmatched junction bases: 3. The CDR3 extends over 15 amino acids. CDR3 region: CAWSVQGAGGNTIYF. For the CDR3, the DNA is TGTGCCTGGAGTGTACAGGGGGCTGGTGGAAACACCATATATTTT.

This clone has just one count. The genes are TRBV5-5 and TRBJ2-3; D gene uncertain. Germline V CDR1 and CDR2: SGHKS, YYEKEE (reference sequence). V gave up 0 bases and J gave up 1 base, with 6 bases separating them. This CDR3 comprises 14 residues. The CDR3 nucleotides are TGTGCCAGCAGCTTGGTGCCGGGCACAGATACGCAGTATTTT. Encoded protein: CASSLVPGTDTQYF. Variable domain in full (rest from reference TRBV5-5 and TRBJ2-3): DAGVTQSPTHLIKTRGQQVTLRCSPISGHKSVSWYQQVLGQGPQFIFQYYEKEERGRGNFPDRFSARQFPNYSSELNVNALLLGDSALYLCASSLVPGTDTQYFGPGTRLTVL.

Note on this clone: The junction departs from germline at one end; a sequencing error may be responsible. The chain employs TRBV27 and TRBJ2-7; no clear D gene. The germline CDR1 and CDR2 sequences are MNHEY and SMNVEV (reference sequence). This CDR3 region has 14 residues. The chain's CDR3 is CANSLSAETYEQYF. As DNA, the CDR3 is TGTGCCAACAGTTTATCAGCCGAAACCTACGAGCAGTACTTC.

This clone was seen just once. This CDR3 is CASSATGEGYQPQHF. Here the CDR3 DNA reads TGTGCCAGCAGCGCCACGGGGGAGGGGTATCAGCCCCAGCATTTT. V usage is TRBV2 and J usage is TRBJ1-5; D may be TRBD1 (5 bases). Germline CDR1 SNHLY, CDR2 FYNNEI. V was pared by 6 bases and J by 5 bases, with 17 bases between. CDR3 length equals 15 residues.

The rearrangement joins TRBV29-1 to TRBJ2-2; 7 positions agree with TRBD1. Germline V gene data show CDR1 as SQVTM and CDR2 as ANQGSEA. V was clipped by 7 bases and J by 0 bases; unmatched bases: 5. CDR3 size: 14 residues. DNA for the CDR3: TGCAGCGCCCCCGGGACAGCGAACACCGGGGAGCTGTTTTTT. Protein: CSAPGTANTGELFF.

The CDR3 region has the DNA TGCGCCAGCAGCTTGGAGCTCGGCTCCTACAATGAGCAGTTCTTC. This encodes CASSLELGSYNEQFF. This chain joins TRBV5-1 and TRBJ2-1; no reliable D call. Trimming removed 0 bases from V and 0 bases from J, with 7 bases in between. This CDR3 spans 15 amino acids. Germline CDR1 and CDR2: SGHRS and YFSETQ.

The CDR3 nucleotides are TGTGCCAGCAGCTTACCGGGACAGGGAAACCAGGGCTACACCTTC. Translating gives CASSLPGQGNQGYTF. This chain uses TRBV7-9 with TRBJ1-2; TRBD1 matches 9 bases. Germline lookup yields CDR1 SEHNR and CDR2 FQNEAQ (reference sequence). This CDR3 spans 15 amino acids. V dropped 2 bases and J dropped 8; count of bases not matched to a gene: 9.

The rearrangement links TRBV6-5 to TRBJ1-1, with 7 positions matching TRBD1. Per germline, CDR1 MNHEY and CDR2 SVGAGI. CDR3 length: 15 residues. Trimming at V came to 5 bases and at J to 0 bases, leaving 6 bases not matched to a gene. The CDR3 loop is CASSTGQDMNTEAFF. CDR3 sequence (DNA): TGTGCCAGCAGTACTGGACAGGACATGAACACTGAAGCTTTCTTT.

In regard to this clone: Sequence at one end of the junction differs from germline and may be a read error. V is TRBV5-1 and J is TRBJ2-6; D is undetermined. From germline, CDR1 is SGHRS and CDR2 YFSETQ. CDR3 size: 15 residues. DNA of the CDR3: TGCGCCAGCAGTTTGGGATCTACTGGGGCCAACGTCCTGACTTTC. It yields the protein CASSLGSTGANVLTF. The complete variable domain, with remaining parts taken from reference TRBV5-1 and TRBJ2-6, reads KAGVTQTPRYLIKTRGQQVTLSCSPISGHRSVSWYQQTPGQGLQFLFEYFSETQRNKGNFPGRFSGRQFSNSRSEMNVSTLELGDSALYLCASSLGSTGANVLTFGAGSRLTVL.

V is TRBV7-9 and J is TRBJ2-7, with 13 bases that match TRBD2. V lost 3 bases, J lost 5 bases, and 4 bases stayed unmatched. CDR3 length equals 15 residues. From germline, CDR1 is SEHNR and CDR2 FQNEAQ (reference sequence). The CDR3 here is CASSFWTSGSHEQYF. CDR3 nucleotides: TGTGCCAGCAGCTTCTGGACTAGCGGGAGTCACGAGCAGTACTTC. The full variable domain, completed using reference TRBV7-9 and TRBJ2-7, is DTGVSQNPRHKITKRGQNVTFRCDPISEHNRLYWYRQTLGQGPEFLTYFQNEAQLEKSRLLSDRFSAERPKGSFSTLEIQRTEQGDSAMYLCASSFWTSGSHEQYFGPGTRLTVT.

This clone was picked up one time. The V call is TRBV27, the J call TRBJ2-1; tentative D call: TRBD1 (6 bases). With 1 base removed from V and 5 bases from J, the gap between germline ends came to 21 bases. CDR1 is MNHEY, CDR2 SMNVEV, per germline (reference sequence). The CDR3 has 18 residues. CDR3 region: CASSLYLGTPTFDNEQFF. The CDR3 coding sequence is TGTGCCAGCAGTTTATATCTTGGGACACCCACGTTTGACAATGAGCAGTTCTTC.

V gene TRBV12-2 combines with J gene TRBJ2-1; the DNA was not used to check the table's D call, TRBD2. TRBV12-2 represents a pseudogene. The CDR3 length is 15 residues. The CDR3 loop reads CASRLARVNYNEQFF. The DNA of the CDR3 is TGTGCAAGTCGCCTAGCCCGGGTCAACTACAATGAGCAGTTCTTC.